One sample yielded the 12 T cell receptor beta chains listed below, sequenced in a study of OX40 agonist ivuxolimab in advanced cancers. The assay was immunoSEQ multiplex PCR, and TCRdb's table has in-frame clones only and misses some. Among roughly 48,000 clones listed, 70% to 90% were seen once. The specimen was CD4+ or CD8+ T cells sorted from blood, collected in a trial of the OX40 agonist ivuxolimab. The receptors were sampled from an adult with an advanced solid tumor such as melanoma, head and neck, liver or kidney cancer.

This chain uses TRBV7-2 with TRBJ2-7; tentatively, D is TRBD2 (5 bases). This CDR3 spans 15 amino acids. Deletions cut 0 bases from V and 2 bases from J, with 11 bases between. CDR1 SGHTA and CDR2 FQGNSA come from the germline V gene. This CDR3 is CASSLASRETYEQYF. CDR3 in DNA: TGTGCCAGCAGCTTAGCGAGCCGGGAAACCTACGAGCAGTACTTC.

The J gene is TRBJ1-5, the V gene TRBV7-9; no definite D call. Germline V gene data show CDR1 as SEHNR and CDR2 as FQNEAQ (reference sequence). Trimming took 1 base from V and 3 from J, leaving 10 bases between them. The CDR3 has 15 amino acids. The CDR3 spells CASSLVDGSNQPQHF. In DNA, the CDR3 is TGTGCCAGCAGCTTAGTCGACGGCTCCAATCAGCCCCAGCATTTT.

The chain links TRBV7-9 to TRBJ1-1; D possibly corresponds to TRBD1 (6 bases). This CDR3 comprises 15 residues. V was pared by 4 bases and J by 3 bases, with 15 bases between. CDR1 and CDR2 from the germline V gene are SEHNR and FQNEAQ (reference sequence). The CDR3 spells CASSSSGRGYTEAFF. In DNA, the CDR3 is TGTGCCAGCAGCTCGAGTGGCAGGGGATACACTGAAGCTTTCTTT.

The chain joins TRBV18 to TRBJ1-2, with D hard to call. V was cut by 0 bases and J by 1 base, with 6 bases left in between. CDR3 length: 14 amino acids. Per germline, CDR1 KGHSH and CDR2 LQKENI. The CDR3 protein is CASSPPAVNYGYTF. CDR3 DNA: TGTGCCAGCTCACCACCGGCGGTTAACTATGGCTACACCTTC.

This rearrangement joins TRBV5-1 to TRBJ1-1; 8 bases fit TRBD1. Germline-derived CDR1 and CDR2 are SGHRS and YFSETQ. V lost 4 bases, J lost 2 bases, and 16 bases stayed unmatched. The CDR3 totals 18 residues. CDR3 bases: TGCGCCAGCAGCACAATCCCAGGGGGCGCAGGTTTAAACACTGAAGCTTTCTTT. It encodes CASSTIPGGAGLNTEAFF.

The count of this clone is one. The V gene is TRBV5-1, the J gene TRBJ2-7, with D possibly matching TRBD1 (6 bases). The CDR3 runs to 13 residues. Germline values: CDR1 SGHRS, CDR2 YFSETQ. Trimming pared 0 bases from V and 5 bases from J, leaving 9 bases between. CDR3 protein: CASSLGQVNEQYF. CDR3 bases: TGCGCCAGCAGCTTGGGACAGGTAAACGAGCAGTACTTC.

This clone has only a few counts. The chain carries TRBV9 and TRBJ1-6; 7 nucleotides align to TRBD1. This CDR3 comprises 14 residues. CDR1 SGDLS and CDR2 YYNGEE come from the germline V gene. Germline trimming cut 1 base from V and 9 bases from J; bases unmatched to any gene: 4. In DNA form, the CDR3 reads TGTGCCAGCAGCGTACGACAGGGTAGTTCACCCCTCCACTTT. It specifies CASSVRQGSSPLHF.

This chain uses TRBV19 with TRBJ1-4; 8 nucleotides align to TRBD1. V trimming: 6 bases; J trimming: 4 bases; junction bases outside the gene matches: 4. Germline CDR1 is LNHDA and CDR2 is SQIVND (reference sequence). The CDR3 is 14 residues long. CDR3 sequence reads: CASRRTGYNEKLFF. The CDR3 DNA reads as TGTGCCAGTAGGAGGACAGGGTATAATGAAAAACTGTTTTTT.

V is TRBV19 and J is TRBJ1-5; D might be TRBD1 (5 bases). V lost 5 bases and J lost 0, with 17 bases in between. Per germline, CDR1 LNHDA and CDR2 SQIVND (reference sequence). The CDR3 runs to 17 residues. The CDR3 reads CASSPRGSTDSNQPQHF. CDR3 coding DNA: TGTGCCAGTAGTCCCCGGGGGAGCACCGATAGCAATCAGCCCCAGCATTTT.

The J gene is TRBJ2-2, the V gene TRBV11-2; 9 bases match TRBD1. CDR3 length: 17 amino acids. CDR1 and CDR2 from the germline V gene are SGHAT and FQNNGV. V lost 5 bases and J lost 7; bases outside the gene matches: 14. The CDR3 bases are TGTGCCAGCAGCACCCGGAACTACAGGGGGCCTGGCGGGGAGCTGTTTTTT. Protein sequence: CASSTRNYRGPGGELFF.

The chain uses TRBV25-1 and TRBJ2-2; D is undetermined. V lost 1 base, J lost 2 bases, and 8 bases lay in between. The length of the CDR3 is 15 residues. Per germline, CDR1 MGHDK and CDR2 SYGVNS. The CDR3 region has the DNA TGTGCCAGCAGTGAATTTCCACAAAACACCGGGGAGCTGTTTTTT. As protein: CASSEFPQNTGELFF.

CDR3 protein: CSVVRDHEQYF. The CDR3 nucleotides read TGCAGCGTGGTCCGGGACCACGAGCAGTACTTC. J is TRBJ2-7 and V is TRBV29-1; D tentatively reads TRBD1 or TRBD2 (5 bases each). Trimming took 6 bases from V and 5 from J, leaving 11 bases between them. The CDR3 sequence is 11 residues long. Looked up from germline, CDR1 is SQVTM and CDR2 is ANQGSEA.